These 11 T cell receptor beta chains came from one sample sequenced in a study of Ad26.COV2.S vaccination and SARS-CoV-2 variants. Method: immunoSEQ multiplex PCR; TCRdb's copy keeps in-frame clones and lacks some. The sample shows 200,000 to 300,000 clones, around 87% of them seen only once. This sample's treatment: roughly 19 received Ad26.COV2.S at low or high dose, single or two shots; about 5 received placebo; per-sample allocation not given. Day 63 following the first vaccine or placebo injection was when the samples were taken. Source: peripheral blood, taken in a trial of Ad26.COV2.S vaccine versus placebo. The receptors stem from a person between 18 and 59 years old who received the Ad26.COV2.S COVID-19 vaccine or a placebo.

The chain uses TRBV6-5 and TRBJ2-1; 9 bases are a match to TRBD2. CDR3 size: 16 residues. Germline CDR1 MNHEY, CDR2 SVGAGI. V shed 4 bases and J 6 bases; nucleotides not matched to a gene: 10. As DNA, the CDR3 is TGTGCCAGCAGTTCTCCCGGGACTAGCCCAGGCAATGAGCAGTTCTTC. Translation: CASSSPGTSPGNEQFF.

The chain couples TRBV27 to TRBJ1-5; TRBD1 agrees at 7 bases. The CDR3 covers 15 residues. Per the germline V gene, CDR1 is MNHEY and CDR2 is SMNVEV (reference sequence). The ends lost 6 bases at V and 4 bases at J; junction bases unmatched: 9. CDR3 protein: CASSWRQGGNQPQHF. The CDR3 DNA reads TGTGCCAGCAGCTGGCGACAGGGCGGGAATCAGCCCCAGCATTTT.

The chain links TRBV27 to TRBJ1-2; possibly TRBD1 for D (5 bases). Trimming took 7 bases from V and 0 from J, leaving 12 bases between them. The CDR3 consists of 14 residues. CDR1 and CDR2 from the germline V gene are MNHEY and SMNVEV (reference sequence). This chain's CDR3 is CASKKDKSNYGYTF. The CDR3 nucleotides are TGTGCCAGCAAGAAGGACAAGTCTAACTATGGCTACACCTTC.

This sequence joins TRBV15 and TRBJ1-1; no firm D call. Germline V CDR1 and CDR2: LNHNV, YYDKDF (reference sequence). V gave up 0 bases and J gave up 4 bases, with 6 bases separating them. The CDR3 covers 13 residues. The CDR3, as DNA: TGTGCCACCAGCAGAGATTTTGTCACTGAAGCTTTCTTT. Translation gives CATSRDFVTEAFF.

V is TRBV6-5 and J is TRBJ2-7; 7 bases are a match to TRBD2. Germline values: CDR1 MNHEY, CDR2 SVGAGI. This CDR3 region has 14 residues. Germline trimming cut 10 bases from V and 0 bases from J; bases unmatched to any gene: 9. In DNA form, the CDR3 reads TGTGCCACTGGGGGGGACGGACCCTCCTACGAGCAGTACTTC. It codes for CATGGDGPSYEQYF.

This clone occurred once. The chain carries TRBV6-6 and TRBJ1-1, with 10 bases matching TRBD1. The germline V gene has CDR1 MNHNY and CDR2 SVGAGI (reference sequence). The CDR3 runs to 15 residues. The V segment lost 4 bases and the J segment 4 bases; nucleotides outside the gene matches: 6. The CDR3 coding sequence is TGTGCCAGCAGTTGGCGACAGGGGGCGCCCACTGAAGCTTTCTTT. Protein product: CASSWRQGAPTEAFF.

The V call is TRBV7-9, the J call TRBJ2-1; 12 nucleotides agree with TRBD2. J lost 9 bases, V lost 5 bases, and 8 bases had no gene match. Germline CDR1 SEHNR, CDR2 FQNEAQ (reference sequence). The CDR3 loop spans 15 amino acids. The CDR3 spells CASSPSGRAHFEQFF. CDR3 coding DNA: TGTGCCAGCAGCCCTAGCGGGAGGGCTCACTTTGAGCAGTTCTTC.

This rearrangement joins TRBV5-6 to TRBJ1-6; 7 bases agree with TRBD1. Trimming at V came to 5 bases and at J to 7 bases, leaving 6 bases not matched to a gene. Looked up from germline, CDR1 is SGHDT and CDR2 is YYEEEE. The length of the CDR3 is 14 residues. This CDR3 is CASSTGVGNSPLHF. As DNA, the CDR3 is TGTGCCAGCAGTACAGGGGTTGGGAATTCACCCCTCCACTTT.

J is TRBJ1-2 and V is TRBV5-5; 7 bases line up with TRBD1. V shed 3 bases, J shed 2 bases, and the junction held 1 base outside the gene matches. The CDR3 is made up of 13 amino acids. CDR1 SGHKS and CDR2 YYEKEE come from the germline V gene (reference sequence). As DNA, the CDR3 is TGTGCCAGCAGCTCACAGGGGAACTATGGCTACACCTTC. It codes for CASSSQGNYGYTF.

As to this clone: This sample includes further DNA sequences coding for the same CDR3. The DNA for the CDR3 is TGCGCCAGCAGCTTGTTGGGGCGCGGGGACACTGAAGCTTTCTTT. This translates into CASSLLGRGDTEAFF. The chain links TRBV5-1 to TRBJ1-1; tentative D call: TRBD1 (5 bases). The germline CDR1 and CDR2 sequences are SGHRS and YFSETQ. This CDR3 is 15 amino acids long. The V end lost 1 base, the J end lost 3 bases, and 13 bases lay between the germline ends. Filled out from reference TRBV5-1 and TRBJ1-1, the complete variable domain reads KAGVTQTPRYLIKTRGQQVTLSCSPISGHRSVSWYQQTPGQGLQFLFEYFSETQRNKGNFPGRFSGRQFSNSRSEMNVSTLELGDSALYLCASSLLGRGDTEAFFGQGTRLTVV.

The chain employs TRBV7-9 and TRBJ1-6; no clear D. V dropped 3 bases and J dropped 3 bases, with 6 bases sitting between them. The CDR3 totals 14 residues. The germline CDR1 and CDR2 sequences are SEHNR and FQNEAQ (reference sequence). CDR3 residues: CASSFDGYNSPLHF. The CDR3, as DNA: TGTGCCAGCAGCTTTGATGGCTATAATTCACCCCTCCACTTT.